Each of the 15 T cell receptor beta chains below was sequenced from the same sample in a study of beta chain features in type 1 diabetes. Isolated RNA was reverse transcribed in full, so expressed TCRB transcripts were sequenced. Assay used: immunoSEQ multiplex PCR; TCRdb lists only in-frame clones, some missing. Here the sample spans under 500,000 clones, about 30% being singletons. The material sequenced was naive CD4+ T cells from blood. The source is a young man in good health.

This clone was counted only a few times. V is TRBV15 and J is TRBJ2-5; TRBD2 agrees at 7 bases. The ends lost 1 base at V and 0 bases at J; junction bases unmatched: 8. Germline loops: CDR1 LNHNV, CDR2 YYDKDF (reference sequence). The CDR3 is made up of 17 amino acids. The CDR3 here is CATSRAPTSTYQETQYF. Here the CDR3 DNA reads TGTGCCACCAGCAGAGCCCCGACTAGCACTTACCAAGAGACCCAGTACTTC.

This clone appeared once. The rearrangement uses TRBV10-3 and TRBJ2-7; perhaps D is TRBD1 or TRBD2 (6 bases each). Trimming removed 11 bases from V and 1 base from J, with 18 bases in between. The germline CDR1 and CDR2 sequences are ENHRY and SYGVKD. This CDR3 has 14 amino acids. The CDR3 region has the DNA TGTGCCCTCCGGGGGACAAATTCATCCTACGAGCAGTACTTC. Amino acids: CALRGTNSSYEQYF.

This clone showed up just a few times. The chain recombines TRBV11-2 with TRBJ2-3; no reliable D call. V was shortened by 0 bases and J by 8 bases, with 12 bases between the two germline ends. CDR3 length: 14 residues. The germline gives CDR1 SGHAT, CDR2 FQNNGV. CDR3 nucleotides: TGTGCCAGCAGCTTAGATCGCGGCCGCACTACGCAGTATTTT. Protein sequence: CASSLDRGRTTQYF.

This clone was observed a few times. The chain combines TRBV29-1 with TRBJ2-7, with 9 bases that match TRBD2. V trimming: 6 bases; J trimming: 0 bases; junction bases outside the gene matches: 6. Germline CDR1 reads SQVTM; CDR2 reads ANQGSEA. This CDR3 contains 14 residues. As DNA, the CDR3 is TGCAGCGTCAACAGCGGGAGGAGCTCCTACGAGCAGTACTTC. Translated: CSVNSGRSSYEQYF.

The CDR3 DNA sequence: TGTGCCAGCACCGGGACAGGGCATGGAAAACTGTTTTTT. Protein sequence: CASTGTGHGKLFF. This sequence joins TRBV4-2 and TRBJ1-4, with 9 positions matching TRBD1. V shed 7 bases, J shed 10 bases, and the junction held 7 bases outside the gene matches. Germline V CDR1 and CDR2: LGHNA, YNFKEQ. The CDR3 length is 13 residues.

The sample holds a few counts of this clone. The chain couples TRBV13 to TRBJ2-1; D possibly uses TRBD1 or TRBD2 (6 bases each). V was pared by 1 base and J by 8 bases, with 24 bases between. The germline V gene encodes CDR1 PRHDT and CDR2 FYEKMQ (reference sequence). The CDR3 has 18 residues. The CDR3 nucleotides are TGTGCCAGCAGCTTAGTGGCCGTAGGCAGTCCTAGGGGGGATGAGCAGTTCTTC. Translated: CASSLVAVGSPRGDEQFF.

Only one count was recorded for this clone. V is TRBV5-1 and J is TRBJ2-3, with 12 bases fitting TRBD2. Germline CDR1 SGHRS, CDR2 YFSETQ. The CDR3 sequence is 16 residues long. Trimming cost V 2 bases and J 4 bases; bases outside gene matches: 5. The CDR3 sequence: CASSFELAGGADTQYF. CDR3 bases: TGCGCCAGCAGCTTCGAACTAGCGGGAGGAGCAGATACGCAGTATTTT. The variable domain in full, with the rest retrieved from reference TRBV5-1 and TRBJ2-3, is KAGVTQTPRYLIKTRGQQVTLSCSPISGHRSVSWYQQTPGQGLQFLFEYFSETQRNKGNFPGRFSGRQFSNSRSEMNVSTLELGDSALYLCASSFELAGGADTQYFGPGTRLTVL.

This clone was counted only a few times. CDR3: CASSFVGSQNEQFF. CDR3 nucleotides: TGTGCCAGCAGTTTTGTTGGGAGCCAAAATGAGCAGTTCTTC. V usage is TRBV28 and J usage is TRBJ2-1; maybe TRBD2 (5 bases). The CDR3 has 14 amino acids. Germline CDR1 and CDR2: MDHEN and SYDVKM. V shed 3 bases and J shed 7 bases, with 13 bases lying between them.

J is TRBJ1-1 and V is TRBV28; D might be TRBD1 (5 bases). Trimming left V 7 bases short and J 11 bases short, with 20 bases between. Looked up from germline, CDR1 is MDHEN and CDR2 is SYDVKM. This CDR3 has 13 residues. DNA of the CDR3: TGTGCCAGCACCCCTAACGCGGGGGATTCCGCTTTCTTT. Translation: CASTPNAGDSAFF.

This chain's CDR3 is CASSAAQTGITYEQYF. CDR3 DNA sequence: TGTGCCAGCAGCGCCGCGCAAACAGGGATAACCTACGAGCAGTACTTC. The chain uses TRBV5-6 and TRBJ2-7; weak D call: TRBD1 (6 bases). V lost 4 bases, J lost 2 bases, and 19 bases lay in between. The length of the CDR3 is 16 residues. CDR1 and CDR2 from the germline V gene are SGHDT and YYEEEE.

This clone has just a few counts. The CDR3 region has the DNA TGTGCCAGCAGTGTTGGGGTAGTCGTTAATGAGCAGTTCTTC. It translates to CASSVGVVVNEQFF. The chain joins TRBV2 to TRBJ2-1; D remains ambiguous. Germline lookup yields CDR1 SNHLY and CDR2 FYNNEI. This CDR3 spans 14 amino acids. V dropped 4 bases and J dropped 7 bases, with 14 bases sitting between them.

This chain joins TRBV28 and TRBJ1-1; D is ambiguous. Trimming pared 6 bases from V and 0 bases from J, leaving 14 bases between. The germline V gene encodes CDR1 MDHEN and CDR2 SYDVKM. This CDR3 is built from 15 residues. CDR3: CASSPGYGLNTEAFF. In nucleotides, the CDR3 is TGTGCCAGCAGCCCTGGGTATGGACTGAACACTGAAGCTTTCTTT.

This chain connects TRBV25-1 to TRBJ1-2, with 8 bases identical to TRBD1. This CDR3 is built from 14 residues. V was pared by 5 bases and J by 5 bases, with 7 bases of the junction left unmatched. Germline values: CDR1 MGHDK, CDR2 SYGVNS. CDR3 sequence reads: CASSPGQGDYGYTF. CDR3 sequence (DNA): TGTGCCAGCAGTCCCGGACAGGGAGATTATGGCTACACCTTC.

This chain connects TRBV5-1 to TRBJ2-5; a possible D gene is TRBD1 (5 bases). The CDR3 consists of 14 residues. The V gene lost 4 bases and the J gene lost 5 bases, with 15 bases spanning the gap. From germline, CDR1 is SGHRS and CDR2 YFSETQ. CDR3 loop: CASSVQQVEETQYF. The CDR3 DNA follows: TGCGCCAGCAGCGTCCAACAGGTGGAGGAGACCCAGTACTTC.

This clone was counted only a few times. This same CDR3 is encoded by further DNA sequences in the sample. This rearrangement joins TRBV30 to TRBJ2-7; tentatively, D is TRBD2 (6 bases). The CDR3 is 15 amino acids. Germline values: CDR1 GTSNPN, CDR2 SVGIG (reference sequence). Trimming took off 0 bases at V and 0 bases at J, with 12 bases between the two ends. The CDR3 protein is CAWSVGGTSSYEQYF. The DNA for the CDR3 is TGTGCCTGGAGTGTTGGCGGGACGAGCTCCTACGAGCAGTACTTC.